The clone carrying this T cell receptor (beta chain) has a handful of counts. The sample comes from a study of blood T cell repertoires in COVID-19. Looking at the study overall: From T cells, B-cell-depleted T cells, or PBMCs came the material, which was cDNA or gDNA.

The CDR3 runs to 14 residues. J lost 7 bases, V lost 5 bases, and 8 bases had no gene match. Germline values: CDR1 MNHEY, CDR2 SVGAGI. Authors' data handling: By means of reference gene primer amplification, nucleated cell counts were estimated. Assay: immunoSEQ multiplex PCR; the TCRdb copy retains only in-frame clones and omits some. V, J and clone size reflect that table, while D and trimming were determined from the DNA. The sample gives roughly 220,000 clones, 82% of which show up once; around 16% is in the top ten. Recruitment covered over 20 US areas and drew participants whose ages spanned roughly 18 to 95 years. Clinical history reported by participants formed the basis on which cohorts were assigned.

Material for sequencing was PBMCs or T cells enriched from blood (not recorded which). J is TRBJ2-3 and V is TRBV6-5, with 8 positions matching TRBD1. The TCR was taken from a man in his forties or fifties who had recovered from COVID-19. The CDR3 loop is CASSPSQGANTQYF. DNA for the CDR3: TGTGCCAGCAGTCCAAGCCAGGGGGCAAATACGCAGTATTTT.